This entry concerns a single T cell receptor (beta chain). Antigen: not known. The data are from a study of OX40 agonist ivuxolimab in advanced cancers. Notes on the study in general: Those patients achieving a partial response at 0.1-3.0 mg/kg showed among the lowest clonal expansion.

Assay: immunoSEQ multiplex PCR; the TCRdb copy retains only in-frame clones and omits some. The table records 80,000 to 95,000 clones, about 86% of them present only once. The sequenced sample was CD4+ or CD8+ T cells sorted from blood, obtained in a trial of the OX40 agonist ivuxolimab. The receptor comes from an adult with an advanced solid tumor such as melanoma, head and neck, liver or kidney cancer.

CDR3 sequence reads: CASSLLRRGRDTGELFF. The CDR3 DNA is TGCGCCAGCAGCTTGTTACGCAGGGGTAGGGACACCGGGGAGCTGTTTTTT. The genes are TRBV5-1 and TRBJ2-2; D possibly corresponds to TRBD1 (6 bases). V was trimmed by 1 base and J by 3 bases, leaving 16 bases between them. CDR1 SGHRS and CDR2 YFSETQ come from the germline V gene. This CDR3 is 17 amino acids long.